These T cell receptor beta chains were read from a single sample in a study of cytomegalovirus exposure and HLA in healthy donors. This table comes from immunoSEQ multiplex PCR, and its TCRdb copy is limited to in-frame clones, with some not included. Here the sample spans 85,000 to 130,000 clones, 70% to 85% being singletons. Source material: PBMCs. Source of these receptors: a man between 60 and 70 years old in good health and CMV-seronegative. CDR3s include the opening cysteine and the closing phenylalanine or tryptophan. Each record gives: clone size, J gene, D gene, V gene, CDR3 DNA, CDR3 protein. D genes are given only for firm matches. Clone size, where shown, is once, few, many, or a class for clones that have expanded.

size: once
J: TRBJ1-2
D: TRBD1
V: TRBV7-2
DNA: TGTGCCAGCAGCATCGACAGGGCCCCTAACTATGGCTACACCTTC
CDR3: CASSIDRAPNYGYTF

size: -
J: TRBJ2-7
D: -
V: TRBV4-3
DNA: TGCGCCAGCAGCGTCAGGGTTGGCAACGAGCAGTACTTC
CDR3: CASSVRVGNEQYF

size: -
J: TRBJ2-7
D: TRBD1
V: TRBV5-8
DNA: TGTGCCAGCAGCTTGAGGGGGCCCTACGAGCAGTACTTC
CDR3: CASSLRGPYEQYF

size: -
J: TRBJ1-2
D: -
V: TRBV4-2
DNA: TGTGCCAGCAGCCAAGAGGGACTGAGCTATGGCTACACCTTC
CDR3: CASSQEGLSYGYTF

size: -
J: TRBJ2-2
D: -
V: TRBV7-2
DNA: TGTGCCAGCAGCTTTCAGGCCGGGGAGCTGTTTTTT
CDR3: CASSFQAGELFF

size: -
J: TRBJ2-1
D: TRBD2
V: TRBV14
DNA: TGTGCCAGCAGCCGCGGGACTAGCGGACCCTACAATGAGCAGTTCTTC
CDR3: CASSRGTSGPYNEQFF

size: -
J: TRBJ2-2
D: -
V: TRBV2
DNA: TGTGCCAGCAGACGGGACGGCGGGGACGGGGAGCTGTTTTTT
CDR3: CASRRDGGDGELFF

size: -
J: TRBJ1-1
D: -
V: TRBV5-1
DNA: TGCGCCAGCAGCTTGACGGGTAACACTGAAGCTTTCTTT
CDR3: CASSLTGNTEAFF

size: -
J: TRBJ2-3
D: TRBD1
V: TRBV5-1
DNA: TGCGCCAGCAGCTCGATGGGACAGTCAGATACGCAGTATTTT
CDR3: CASSSMGQSDTQYF

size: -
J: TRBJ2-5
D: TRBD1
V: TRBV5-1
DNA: TGCGCCAGCAGCGTACCAACAGGGGGCGAGAAGGAGACCCAGTACTTC
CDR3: CASSVPTGGEKETQYF

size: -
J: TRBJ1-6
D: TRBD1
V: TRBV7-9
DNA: TGTGCCAGCAGCTCGGGACAGGGTAATTCACCCCTCCACTTT
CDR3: CASSSGQGNSPLHF

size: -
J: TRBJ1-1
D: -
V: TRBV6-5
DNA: TGTGCCAGCAGCGACGGGTCGGTCCGGGGCACTGAAGCTTTCTTT
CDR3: CASSDGSVRGTEAFF

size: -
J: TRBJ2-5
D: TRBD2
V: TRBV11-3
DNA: TGTGCCAGCAGCTTCGGGGGGGCTGGGGAGACCCAGTACTTC
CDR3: CASSFGGAGETQYF

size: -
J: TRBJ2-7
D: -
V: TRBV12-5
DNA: TGTGCTAGTGGTTTCGGAGACAGCAGCTCCTACGAGCAGTACTTC
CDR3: CASGFGDSSSYEQYF

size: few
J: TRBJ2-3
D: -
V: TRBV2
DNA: TGTGCCAGCAGTGACAGGGGGGCAGATACGCAGTATTTT
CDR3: CASSDRGADTQYF

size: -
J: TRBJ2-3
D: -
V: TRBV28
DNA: TGTGCCAGCGCGGGTAGCACAGATACGCAGTATTTT
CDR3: CASAGSTDTQYF

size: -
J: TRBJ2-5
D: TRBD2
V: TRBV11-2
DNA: TGTGCCAGCAGCTCAACCTTAGCGGGGGGGTACCAAGAGACCCAGTACTTC
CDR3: CASSSTLAGGYQETQYF

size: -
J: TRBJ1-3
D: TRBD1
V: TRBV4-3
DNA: TGCGCCAGCAGCCACATAAGGGCACAGGGGTACTCTGGAAACACCATATATTTT
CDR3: CASSHIRAQGYSGNTIYF

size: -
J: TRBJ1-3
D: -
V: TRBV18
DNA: TGTGCCAGCCGGGGCTCTGGAAACACCATATATTTT
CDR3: CASRGSGNTIYF

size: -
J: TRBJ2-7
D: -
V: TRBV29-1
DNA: TGCAGCGTTGGTGGGGGCAGTACCTACGAGCAGTACTTC
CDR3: CSVGGGSTYEQYF

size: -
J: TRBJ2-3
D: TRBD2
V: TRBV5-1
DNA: TGCGCCAGCAGCTTACAGCGGGGCGGAACAGATACGCAGTATTTT
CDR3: CASSLQRGGTDTQYF

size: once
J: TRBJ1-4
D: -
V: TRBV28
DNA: TGTGCCAGCAGTCCCCTTTTTCCGATGGACATGGGAGAAAAACTGTTTTTT
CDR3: CASSPLFPMDMGEKLFF

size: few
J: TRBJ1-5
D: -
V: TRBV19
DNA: TGTGCCAGTACTCGGACTGGGACACTACTTCAGCCCCAGCATTTT
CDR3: CASTRTGTLLQPQHF

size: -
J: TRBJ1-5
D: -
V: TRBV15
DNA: TGTGCCACCAGCAGAGCTTTTTCGACAGGTCAGCCCCAGCATTTT
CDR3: CATSRAFSTGQPQHF

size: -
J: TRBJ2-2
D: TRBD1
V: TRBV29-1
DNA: TGCAGCGCCGAAACAGGGGCCAGCACTGGGGAGCTGTTTTTT
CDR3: CSAETGASTGELFF

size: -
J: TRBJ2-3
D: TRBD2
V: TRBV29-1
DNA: TGCAGCGTTGGTCAGCGGGGGGGGGATACGCAGTATTTT
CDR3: CSVGQRGGDTQYF

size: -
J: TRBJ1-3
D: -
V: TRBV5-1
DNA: TGCGCCAGCAGCTTGGCTGGTCAGATCTCTGGAAACACCATATATTTT
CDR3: CASSLAGQISGNTIYF

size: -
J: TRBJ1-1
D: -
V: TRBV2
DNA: TGTGCCAGCTATAAAGACGGACTGAGCACTGAAGCTTTCTTT
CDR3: CASYKDGLSTEAFF

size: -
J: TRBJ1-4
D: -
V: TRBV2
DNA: TGTGCCAGCACTTCGGGGAGGCTCCCTTATAATGAAAAACTGTTTTTT
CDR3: CASTSGRLPYNEKLFF

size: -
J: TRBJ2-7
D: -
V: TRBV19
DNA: TGTGCCAGTAGTATAGGGGCGGGATCCTACGAGCAGTACTTC
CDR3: CASSIGAGSYEQYF

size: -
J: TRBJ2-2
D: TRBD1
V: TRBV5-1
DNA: TGCGCCAGCCACCAGGGACAGGAGATACTAGCGAACACCGGGGAGCTGTTTTTT
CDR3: CASHQGQEILANTGELFF

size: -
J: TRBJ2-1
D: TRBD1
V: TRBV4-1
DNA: TGCGCCAGCAGCCAACCTGACAGGGTATCAGGTGAGCAGTTCTTC
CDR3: CASSQPDRVSGEQFF

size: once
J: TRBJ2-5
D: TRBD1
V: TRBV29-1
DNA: TGCAGCGTTGAAGGGGGGACAGGCCTGCGGGAGACCCAGTACTTC
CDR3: CSVEGGTGLRETQYF

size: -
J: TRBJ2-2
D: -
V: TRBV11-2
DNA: TGTGCCAGCAGCTTAGCGTGGGCCCGGGGGGAGCTGTTTTTT
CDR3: CASSLAWARGELFF

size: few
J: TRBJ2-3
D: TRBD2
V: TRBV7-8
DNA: TGTGCCAGCAGCTTACCTCTAGCGGGGTGGGCAGATACGCAGTATTTT
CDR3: CASSLPLAGWADTQYF

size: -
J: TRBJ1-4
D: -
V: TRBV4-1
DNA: TGCGCCAGCAGCCAAGCGGGGGGCTCTAATGAAAAACTGTTTTTT
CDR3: CASSQAGGSNEKLFF

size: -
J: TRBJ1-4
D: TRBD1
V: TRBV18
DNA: TGTGCCAGCTCACCCTCGGACAGGGGGAATGAAAAACTGTTTTTT
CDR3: CASSPSDRGNEKLFF

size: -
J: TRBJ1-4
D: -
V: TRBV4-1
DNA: TGCGCCAGCAGCCCGGGGGAAGGGCTGTTGAGTATCGAAAAACTGTTTTTT
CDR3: CASSPGEGLLSIEKLFF

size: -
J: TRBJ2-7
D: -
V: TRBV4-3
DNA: TGCGCCAGCAGCCAAGACTGGGGGCGGGTCGAGCAGTACTTC
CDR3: CASSQDWGRVEQYF

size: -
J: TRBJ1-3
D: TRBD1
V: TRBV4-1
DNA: TGCGCCAGCAGCCGTGGACAGGGCTTGGGTGGCACTGGAAACACCATATATTTT
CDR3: CASSRGQGLGGTGNTIYF

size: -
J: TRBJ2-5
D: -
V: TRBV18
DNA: TGTGCCAGCTCACCTCTCATGGGAGGACAAGAGACCCAGTACTTC
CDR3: CASSPLMGGQETQYF

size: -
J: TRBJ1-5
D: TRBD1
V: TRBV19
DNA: TGTGCCAGTAGTACCTTCTCGGACAGGGGCCGTCAGCCCCAGCATTTT
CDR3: CASSTFSDRGRQPQHF

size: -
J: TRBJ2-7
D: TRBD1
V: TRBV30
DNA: TGTGCCTGGAGTGTCCGACAGGGGAGCTCCTACGAGCAGTACTTC
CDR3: CAWSVRQGSSYEQYF

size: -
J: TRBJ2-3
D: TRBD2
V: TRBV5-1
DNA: TGCGCCAGCAGCCAGGGGACTAGCGAGGAAGATACGCAGTATTTT
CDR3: CASSQGTSEEDTQYF

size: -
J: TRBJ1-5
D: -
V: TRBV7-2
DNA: TGTGCCAGCAGCTTAGCAGGGGTTGCCAATCAGCCCCAGCATTTT
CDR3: CASSLAGVANQPQHF

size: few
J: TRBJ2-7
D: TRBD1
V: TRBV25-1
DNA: TGTGCCAGCAGTGATCTCGACAGGGCGCACGAGCAGTACTTC
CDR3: CASSDLDRAHEQYF

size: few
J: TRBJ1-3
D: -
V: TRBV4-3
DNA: TGCGCCAGCAGCCAAGAATGGCACGCTCTGGGAAACACCATATATTTT
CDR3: CASSQEWHALGNTIYF

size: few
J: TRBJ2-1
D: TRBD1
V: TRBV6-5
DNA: TGTGCCAGCAGTAGACAGGGGTGGGATGAGCAGTTCTTC
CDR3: CASSRQGWDEQFF

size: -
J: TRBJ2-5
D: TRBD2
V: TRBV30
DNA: TGTGCCCGTAGCGGCGGGGGGCAAGAGACCCAGTACTTC
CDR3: CARSGGGQETQYF

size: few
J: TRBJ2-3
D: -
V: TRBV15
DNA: TGTGCCTCGGGGGGCGAACCGAGGGGAACGCAGTATTTT
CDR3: CASGGEPRGTQYF

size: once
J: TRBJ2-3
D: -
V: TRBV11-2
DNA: TGTGCCAGCAGCACCCAGGCGAGGGTCACAGATACGCAGTATTTT
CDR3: CASSTQARVTDTQYF

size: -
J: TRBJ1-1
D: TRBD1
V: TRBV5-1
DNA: TGCGCCAGCAGCCGGGAAGGGACAGTCAACACTGAAGCTTTCTTT
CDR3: CASSREGTVNTEAFF

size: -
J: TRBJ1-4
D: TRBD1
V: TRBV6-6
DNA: TGTGCCAGCAGCCCCCAGGGGACAGCTAATGAAAAACTGTTTTTT
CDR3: CASSPQGTANEKLFF

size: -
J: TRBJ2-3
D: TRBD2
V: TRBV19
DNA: TGTGCCAGTAGTGGTGGACTAGCACCGAGCACAGATACGCAGTATTTT
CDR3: CASSGGLAPSTDTQYF